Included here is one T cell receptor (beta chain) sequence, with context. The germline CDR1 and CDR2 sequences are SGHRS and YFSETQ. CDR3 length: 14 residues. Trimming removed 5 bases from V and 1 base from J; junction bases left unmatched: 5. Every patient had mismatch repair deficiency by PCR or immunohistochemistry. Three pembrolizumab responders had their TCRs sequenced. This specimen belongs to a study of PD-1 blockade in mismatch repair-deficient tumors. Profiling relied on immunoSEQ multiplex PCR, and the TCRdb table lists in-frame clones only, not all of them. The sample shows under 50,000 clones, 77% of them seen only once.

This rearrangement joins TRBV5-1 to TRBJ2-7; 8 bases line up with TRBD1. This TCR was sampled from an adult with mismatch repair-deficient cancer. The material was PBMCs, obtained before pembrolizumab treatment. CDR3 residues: CASRNDRGSYEQYF. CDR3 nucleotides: TGCGCCAGCAGAAACGACAGGGGATCCTACGAGCAGTACTTC.